The 27 T cell receptor beta chains in this list originate from one sample, sequenced in a study of blood T cell repertoires in COVID-19. The repertoire was sequenced with immunoSEQ multiplex PCR; TCRdb's copy has only in-frame clones and lacks some. The sample has some 98,000 clones, roughly four fifths seen once; the top ten hold less than 11%. Specimen: peripheral blood. The receptor source for this set is a man between 65 and 80 years old with acute or convalescent COVID-19.

The V call is TRBV12-3 or TRBV12-4, the J call TRBJ2-1, with D uncertain. The CDR3 runs to 11 residues. Trimming pared 6 bases from V and 4 bases from J, leaving 4 bases between. The CDR3 spells CASRLYNEQFF. CDR3 coding DNA: TGTGCCAGCAGACTTTACAATGAGCAGTTCTTC.

The chain combines TRBV7-9 with TRBJ1-2, with D perhaps matching TRBD1 (5 bases). Germline lookup yields CDR1 SEHNR and CDR2 FQNEAQ (reference sequence). The CDR3 consists of 13 residues. V lost 3 bases and J lost 3, with 8 bases in between. As DNA, the CDR3 is TGTGCCAGCAGCTTGACAGAAGACTATGGCTACACCTTC. Translation gives CASSLTEDYGYTF.

The V gene is TRBV2, the J gene TRBJ1-2; maybe TRBD1 (6 bases). Trimming shortened V by 6 bases and J by 5 bases, and 19 bases separated the two germline ends. Germline CDR1 reads SNHLY; CDR2 reads FYNNEI. The CDR3 has 15 amino acids. CDR3 in amino acids: CASRVPGQRTYGYTF. CDR3 nucleotide sequence: TGTGCCAGCAGGGTACCGGGACAACGAACATATGGCTACACCTTC.

This chain joins TRBV5-4 and TRBJ1-1, with 9 nucleotides matching TRBD1. Germline values: CDR1 SGHNT, CDR2 YYREEE (reference sequence). There are 15 residues in the CDR3. Unmatched junction bases numbered 4, after V lost 0 bases and J lost 4 bases. CDR3 sequence: CASSLGGQGGTEAFF. In DNA form, the CDR3 reads TGTGCCAGCAGCTTGGGGGGACAGGGAGGCACTGAAGCTTTCTTT.

This clone was picked up a small number of times. Other nucleotide sequences in the sample specify the same CDR3. The chain has TRBV5-1 and TRBJ1-5, with 7 bases fitting TRBD1. CDR3 length equals 15 residues. After removal of 0 bases from V and 1 base from J, the junction contained 1 base not matched to a gene. Germline CDR1 and CDR2: SGHRS and YFSETQ. CDR3 amino acids: CASSLEQGSNQPQHF. The CDR3 DNA reads TGCGCCAGCAGCTTGGAACAGGGGAGCAATCAGCCCCAGCATTTT.

This chain links TRBV6-1 with TRBJ1-5; possibly TRBD1 for D (6 bases). V gave up 2 bases and J gave up 6 bases, with 8 bases separating them. Germline CDR1 MNHNS, CDR2 SASEGT. The CDR3 is 13 residues long. The CDR3 is CASSEQGSQPQHF. CDR3 in DNA: TGTGCCAGCAGTGAACAGGGGAGTCAGCCCCAGCATTTT.

In this sample, this clone turned up once. The J gene is TRBJ1-1, the V gene TRBV7-2; 8 bases align to TRBD1. J was trimmed by 3 bases and V by 2 bases; bases with no gene match: 8. The CDR3 is made up of 16 amino acids. Germline CDR1 reads SGHTA; CDR2 reads FQGNSA. This CDR3 reads CASSLNQGAQDTEAFF. The CDR3 DNA reads as TGTGCCAGCAGCTTAAATCAGGGGGCGCAAGACACTGAAGCTTTCTTT.

This clone was observed a handful of times. The V call is TRBV15, the J call TRBJ1-3; no clear D gene. The V gene's germline CDR1 is LNHNV and CDR2 YYDKDF (reference sequence). The V gene lost 0 bases and the J gene lost 1 base, with 7 bases spanning the gap. CDR3 size: 15 residues. CDR3 nucleotides: TGTGCCACCAGCAGAGATCCCGGGTCTGGAAACACCATATATTTT. Translation: CATSRDPGSGNTIYF.

This chain links TRBV4-2 with TRBJ1-6; D gene unclear. Germline CDR1 and CDR2: LGHNA and YNFKEQ. This CDR3 comprises 14 residues. Trimming left V 3 bases short and J 10 bases short, with 13 bases between. The CDR3: CASSQSATTSPLHF. CDR3 DNA sequence: TGTGCCAGCAGCCAGTCCGCGACAACCTCACCCCTCCACTTT.

A word on this clone: At one of its ends the junction is not consistent with the germline gene, which may arise from a read error. This chain links TRBV7-7 with TRBJ2-5; 7 positions agree with TRBD2. Germline CDR1 and CDR2: SSHAT and FNYEAQ (reference sequence). This CDR3 has 16 residues. Written as DNA, the CDR3 is TGTGCTAGCAGCTTGGGGGTAGCGGGTAATAAAGAGACCCAGTACTTC. Its translation is CASSLGVAGNKETQYF. Full variable domain (missing parts from reference TRBV7-7 and TRBJ2-5): GAGVSQSPRYKVTKRGQDVTLRCDPISSHATLYWYQQALGQGPEFLTYFNYEAQPDKSGLPSDRFSAERPEGSISTLTIQRTEQRDSAMYRCASSLGVAGNKETQYFGPGTRLLVL.

The chain recombines TRBV7-9 with TRBJ2-1; D possibly corresponds to TRBD2 (6 bases). The CDR3 is made up of 14 amino acids. V was cut by 2 bases and J by 8 bases, with 13 bases left in between. Germline CDR1 and CDR2: SEHNR and FQNEAQ (reference sequence). CDR3 DNA: TGTGCCAGCAGCTTACCCGGGAGACGGCATGAGCAGTTCTTC. It is translated as CASSLPGRRHEQFF.

The chain recombines TRBV24-1 with TRBJ2-7; perhaps TRBD1 as D (5 bases). Trimming left V 7 bases short and J 4 bases short, with 13 bases between. Germline lookup yields CDR1 KGHDR and CDR2 SFDVKD. CDR3 size: 13 residues. As DNA, the CDR3 is TGTGCCACCAGGGGAACAACAGGTTACGAGCAGTACTTC. Translating it yields CATRGTTGYEQYF.

This rearrangement joins TRBV5-1 to TRBJ2-1; 12 bases fit TRBD2. The CDR3 length is 16 residues. CDR1 is SGHRS and CDR2 is YFSETQ in the germline V gene. The V and J ends lost 4 bases and 4 bases, in that order; junction bases with no gene match: 6. CDR3 loop: CASSPTSGGAYNEQFF. The CDR3 bases are TGCGCCAGCAGCCCGACTAGCGGGGGAGCGTACAATGAGCAGTTCTTC.

V and J are TRBV6-6 and TRBJ2-1; D not certain. The CDR3 consists of 14 residues. Trimming shortened V by 2 bases and J by 6 bases, and 11 bases separated the two germline ends. The germline gives CDR1 MNHNY, CDR2 SVGAGI (reference sequence). The CDR3 nucleotides are TGTGCCAGCAGTTACGGCGGATCGGGCAATGAGCAGTTCTTC. Encoded protein: CASSYGGSGNEQFF.

The chain combines TRBV11-2 with TRBJ2-7; D unresolved. CDR1 and CDR2 from the germline V gene are SGHAT and FQNNGV. This CDR3 has 13 residues. With 5 bases removed from V and 3 bases from J, the gap between germline ends came to 11 bases. DNA of the CDR3: TGTGCCAGCAGCCTACAGAATAACTACGAGCAGTACTTC. The encoded protein is CASSLQNNYEQYF.

The CDR3 protein is CASSPGTSGASEQFF. The CDR3 nucleotides are TGCGCCAGCAGCCCGGGGACTAGCGGTGCGTCGGAGCAGTTCTTC. This chain uses TRBV5-1 with TRBJ2-1; TRBD2 matches at 11 bases. V dropped 4 bases and J dropped 10; count of bases not matched to a gene: 10. The CDR3 loop spans 15 amino acids. Germline loops: CDR1 SGHRS, CDR2 YFSETQ.

The rearrangement links TRBV30 to TRBJ2-7, with 7 bases identical to TRBD2. This CDR3 region has 13 residues. The V gene end was trimmed by 5 bases and the J gene end by 4 bases; junction bases not matched to a gene: 8. The germline gives CDR1 GTSNPN, CDR2 SVGIG (reference sequence). In DNA form, the CDR3 reads TGTGCCTGGGGGACCGGGACTACTTACGAGCAGTACTTC. Its protein product is CAWGTGTTYEQYF.

V gene TRBV7-2 combines with J gene TRBJ1-2; D might be TRBD1 (5 bases). This CDR3 has 14 residues. Germline V gene data show CDR1 as SGHTA and CDR2 as FQGNSA. Trimming removed 5 bases from V and 2 bases from J, with 12 bases in between. The DNA for the CDR3 is TGTGCCAGCAGCCCAAGTCGACAGAACTATGGCTACACCTTC. Translating gives CASSPSRQNYGYTF. The full variable domain, with the rest looked up from reference TRBV7-2 and TRBJ1-2, is GAGVSQSPSNKVTEKGKDVELRCDPISGHTALYWYRQSLGQGLEFLIYFQGNSAPDKSGLPSDRFSAERTGGSVSTLTIQRTQQEDSAVYLCASSPSRQNYGYTFGSGTRLTVV.

Only one count was recorded for this clone. The chain combines TRBV6-4 with TRBJ2-3; 10 nucleotides align to TRBD1. The V and J ends lost 8 bases and 3 bases, in that order; junction bases with no gene match: 5. The CDR3 runs 14 residues. Germline lookup yields CDR1 MRHNA and CDR2 SNTAGT. CDR3 protein: CASSRDRGTDTQYF. Here the CDR3 DNA reads TGTGCCAGCTCGCGGGACAGGGGAACAGATACGCAGTATTTT.

V and J are TRBV2 and TRBJ1-4, with 8 positions matching TRBD1. Germline V lookup: CDR1 SNHLY, CDR2 FYNNEI. V was clipped by 5 bases and J by 8 bases; unmatched bases: 7. The CDR3 loop spans 14 amino acids. The chain's CDR3 is CASSSGQGDEKLFF. The CDR3 region has the DNA TGTGCCAGCAGTAGCGGACAGGGTGACGAAAAACTGTTTTTT.

The chain recombines TRBV2 with TRBJ1-3; D is perhaps TRBD1 (5 bases). The CDR3 has 15 residues. Trimming took 4 bases from V and 4 from J, leaving 14 bases between them. CDR1 is SNHLY and CDR2 is FYNNEI in the germline V gene. The CDR3 DNA is TGTGCCAGCAGTGGATGGGGCGCCTCCGGAAACACCATATATTTT. This sequence encodes CASSGWGASGNTIYF.

The CDR3 spells CASTLGTSGREQFF. The CDR3 DNA sequence: TGCGCCAGCACCCTCGGGACTAGCGGTCGTGAGCAGTTCTTC. The chain links TRBV10-2 to TRBJ2-1; 11 nucleotides match TRBD2. CDR3 length: 14 amino acids. Germline values: CDR1 WSHSY, CDR2 SAAADI. V trimming: 7 bases; J trimming: 9 bases; junction bases outside the gene matches: 8.

This chain joins TRBV28 and TRBJ2-1; D is undetermined. Germline V gene lookup returns CDR1 MDHEN and CDR2 SYDVKM. V was shortened by 1 base and J by 9 bases, with 13 bases between the two germline ends. This CDR3 spans 14 amino acids. CDR3 coding DNA: TGTGCCAGCAGTTTATTGGCCCCTTCCCGTGAGCAGTTCTTC. It translates to CASSLLAPSREQFF.

The gene calls are TRBV19 and TRBJ2-2, with 9 bases aligning to TRBD1. V shed 7 bases and J 5 bases; nucleotides not matched to a gene: 8. The CDR3 has 15 residues. Germline lookup yields CDR1 LNHDA and CDR2 SQIVND (reference sequence). For the CDR3, the DNA is TGTGCCAGTAATCCGGGACAGGGTGGGACCGGGGAGCTGTTTTTT. Encoded protein: CASNPGQGGTGELFF.

The chain employs TRBV2 and TRBJ2-3, with 9 bases fitting TRBD2. V lost 5 bases, J lost 4 bases, and 7 bases stayed unmatched. CDR1 SNHLY and CDR2 FYNNEI come from the germline V gene. The CDR3 is made up of 15 amino acids. CDR3 region: CASSRGSGRSDTQYF. The CDR3 DNA is TGTGCCAGCAGTAGGGGTAGCGGGAGATCAGATACGCAGTATTTT.

The chain combines TRBV6-1 with TRBJ2-1; D uncertain. V lost 2 bases and J lost 4, with 9 bases in between. The CDR3 runs 14 residues. Germline V gene sequence: CDR1 MNHNS, CDR2 SASEGT. CDR3 amino acids: CASSESVEYNEQFF. In DNA, the CDR3 is TGTGCCAGCAGTGAAAGTGTAGAATACAATGAGCAGTTCTTC.

V usage is TRBV5-4 and J usage is TRBJ2-3; 7 positions match TRBD2. V shed 0 bases and J 0 bases; nucleotides not matched to a gene: 4. CDR3 size: 16 residues. Per germline, CDR1 SGHNT and CDR2 YYREEE (reference sequence). In nucleotides, the CDR3 is TGTGCCAGCAGCTTGGCCGGGCGGGGGAGCACAGATACGCAGTATTTT. This encodes CASSLAGRGSTDTQYF.